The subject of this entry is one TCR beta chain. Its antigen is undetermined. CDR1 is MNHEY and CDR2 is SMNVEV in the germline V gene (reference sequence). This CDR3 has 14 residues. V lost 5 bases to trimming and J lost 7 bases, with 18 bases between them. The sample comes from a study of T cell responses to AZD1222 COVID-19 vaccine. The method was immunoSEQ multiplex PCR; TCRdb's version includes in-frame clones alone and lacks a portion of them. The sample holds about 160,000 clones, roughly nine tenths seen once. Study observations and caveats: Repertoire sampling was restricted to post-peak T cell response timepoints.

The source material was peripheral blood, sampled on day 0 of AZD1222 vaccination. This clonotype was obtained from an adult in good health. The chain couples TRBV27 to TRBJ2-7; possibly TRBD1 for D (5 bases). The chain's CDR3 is CASSPNLGRAEQYF. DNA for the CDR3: TGTGCCAGCAGTCCCAATCTCGGCAGGGCGGAGCAGTACTTC.